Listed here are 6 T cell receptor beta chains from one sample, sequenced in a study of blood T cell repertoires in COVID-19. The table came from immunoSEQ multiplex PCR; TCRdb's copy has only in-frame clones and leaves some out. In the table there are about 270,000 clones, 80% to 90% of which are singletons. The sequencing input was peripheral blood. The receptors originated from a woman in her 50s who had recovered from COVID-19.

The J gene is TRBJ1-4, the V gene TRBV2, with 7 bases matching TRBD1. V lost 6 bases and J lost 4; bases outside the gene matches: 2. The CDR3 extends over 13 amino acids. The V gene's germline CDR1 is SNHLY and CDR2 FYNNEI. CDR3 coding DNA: TGTGCCAGCAGGGGGACAGTTAATGAAAAACTGTTTTTT. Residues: CASRGTVNEKLFF.

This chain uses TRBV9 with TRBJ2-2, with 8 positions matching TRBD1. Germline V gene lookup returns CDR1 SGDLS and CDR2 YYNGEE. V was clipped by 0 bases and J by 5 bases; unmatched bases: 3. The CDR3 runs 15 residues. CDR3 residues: CASSVARGRTGELFF. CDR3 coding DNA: TGTGCCAGCAGCGTAGCCAGGGGGCGTACCGGGGAGCTGTTTTTT.

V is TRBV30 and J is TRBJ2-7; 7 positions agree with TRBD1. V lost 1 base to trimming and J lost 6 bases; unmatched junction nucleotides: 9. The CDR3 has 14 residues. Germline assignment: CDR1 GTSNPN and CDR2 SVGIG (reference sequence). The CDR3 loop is CAWSARGGMGEQYF. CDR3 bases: TGTGCCTGGAGTGCCCGAGGGGGCATGGGCGAGCAGTACTTC.

This CDR3 is CASSLTPGGGQYF. For the CDR3, the DNA is TGTGCCAGCAGCCTCACCCCCGGGGGGGGGCAGTACTTC. The chain joins TRBV7-8 to TRBJ2-7, with 8 bases matching TRBD2. V lost 5 bases to trimming and J lost 9 bases; unmatched junction nucleotides: 9. Germline values: CDR1 SGHVS, CDR2 FQNEAQ. The CDR3 covers 13 residues.

DNA for the CDR3: TGTGCCAGTTCGAGACTAGCGGGCAGGAGCTCCTACAATGAGCAGTTCTTC. Translating gives CASSRLAGRSSYNEQFF. The chain uses TRBV19 and TRBJ2-1, with 10 bases that match TRBD2. The germline gives CDR1 LNHDA, CDR2 SQIVND (reference sequence). The CDR3 is 17 amino acids. With V trimmed by 8 bases and J by 0 bases, 10 bases remained unmatched.

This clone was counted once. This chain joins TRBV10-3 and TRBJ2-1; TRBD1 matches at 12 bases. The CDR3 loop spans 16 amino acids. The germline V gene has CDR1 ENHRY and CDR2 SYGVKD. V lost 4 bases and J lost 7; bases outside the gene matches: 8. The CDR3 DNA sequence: TGTGCCATCAGTGCCACCGGGACAGGGGGCAGGAATGAGCAGTTCTTC. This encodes CAISATGTGGRNEQFF.